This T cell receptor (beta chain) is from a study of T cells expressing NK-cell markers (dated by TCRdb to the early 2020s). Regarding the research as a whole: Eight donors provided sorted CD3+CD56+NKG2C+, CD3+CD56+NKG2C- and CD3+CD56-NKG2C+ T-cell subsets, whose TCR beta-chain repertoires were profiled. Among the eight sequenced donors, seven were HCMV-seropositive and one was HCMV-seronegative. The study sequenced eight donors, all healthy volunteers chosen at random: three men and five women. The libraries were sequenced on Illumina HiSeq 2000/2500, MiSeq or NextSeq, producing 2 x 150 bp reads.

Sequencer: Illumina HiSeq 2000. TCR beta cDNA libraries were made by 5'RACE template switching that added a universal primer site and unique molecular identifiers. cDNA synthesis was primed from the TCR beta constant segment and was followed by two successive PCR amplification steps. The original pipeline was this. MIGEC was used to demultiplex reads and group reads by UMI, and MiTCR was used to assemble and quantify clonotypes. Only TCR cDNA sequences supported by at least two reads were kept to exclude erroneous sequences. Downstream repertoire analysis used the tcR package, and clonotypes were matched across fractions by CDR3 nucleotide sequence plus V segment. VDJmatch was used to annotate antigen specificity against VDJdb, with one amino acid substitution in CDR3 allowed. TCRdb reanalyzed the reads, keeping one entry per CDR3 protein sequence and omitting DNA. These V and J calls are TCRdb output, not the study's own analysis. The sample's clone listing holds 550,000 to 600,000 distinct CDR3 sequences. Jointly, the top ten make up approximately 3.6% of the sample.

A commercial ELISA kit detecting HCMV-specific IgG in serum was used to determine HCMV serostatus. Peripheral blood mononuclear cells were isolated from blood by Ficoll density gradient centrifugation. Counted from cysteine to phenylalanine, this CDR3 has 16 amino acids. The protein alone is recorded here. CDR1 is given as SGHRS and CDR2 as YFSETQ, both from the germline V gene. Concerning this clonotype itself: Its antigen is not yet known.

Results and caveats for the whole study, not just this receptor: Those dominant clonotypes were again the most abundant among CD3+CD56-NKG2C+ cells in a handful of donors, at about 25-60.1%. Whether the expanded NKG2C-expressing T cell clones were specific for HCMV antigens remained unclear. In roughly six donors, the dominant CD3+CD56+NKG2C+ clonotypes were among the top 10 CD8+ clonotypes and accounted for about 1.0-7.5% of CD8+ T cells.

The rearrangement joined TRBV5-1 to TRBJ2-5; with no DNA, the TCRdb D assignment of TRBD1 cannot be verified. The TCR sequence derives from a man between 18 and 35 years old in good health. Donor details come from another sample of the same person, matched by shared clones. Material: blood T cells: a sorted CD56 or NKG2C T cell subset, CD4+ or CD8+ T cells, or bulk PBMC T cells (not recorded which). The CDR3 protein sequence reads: CASSSSRDRGSVTQYF.